This T cell receptor (beta chain) appears in the sequencing data of a study of T cell repertoires in cytomegalovirus infection. The overall study: Use of recently identified HLA-C-restricted and well-studied HLA-B-restricted CMV epitopes was part of the study. Evidence of both CMV infection and a matching HLA type came from public TCR beta signatures. Broader study findings: HLA-C-restricted CMV clonotypes gave the most frequent clonotype in two of eight donors. Pooled public TCR beta family frequency picked out CMV carriers with the relevant HLA.

TCRdb used MiXCR to reprocess the reads, holding one entry per CDR3 protein. The data show approximately 990,000 distinct CDR3 sequences, roughly a third seen once. This clonotype was seen ten or more times. What it binds is not known. The junction had 7 bases not matched to a gene; V was cut back by 4 bases and J by 8 bases. The germline V gene has CDR1 SGHAT and CDR2 FQNNGV. This CDR3 comprises 15 residues. The V and J genes are TRBV11-2 and TRBJ2-1; 11 positions agree with TRBD2. The specimen was cultured CD8+ T cells from PBMCs, collected from culture after CMV antigen stimulation. This sequence originates from a human donor in good health (CMV status not recorded). Some clones in this sample may be carry-over from other donors' samples. The CDR3 is CASSSLAGGPDEQFF. The DNA of the CDR3 is TGTGCCAGCAGCTCCCTAGCGGGGGGCCCCGATGAGCAGTTCTTC.